This TCR beta chain was retrieved from a study of T cell changes during pregnancy in multiple sclerosis. V gave up 4 bases and J gave up 0 bases, with 14 bases separating them. Germline V gives CDR1 SGHRS, CDR2 YFSETQ. The CDR3 runs to 15 residues. TCRdb's table, derived via immunoSEQ multiplex PCR, lists solely in-frame clones and lacks some. The table has under 70,000 clones, 90% to 95% seen once. This TCR was sampled from a female donor in good health, enrolled as a control in a pregnancy study. The starting material was peripheral blood, obtained after pregnancy. V is TRBV5-1 and J is TRBJ2-7, with D hard to call. This CDR3 reads CASSNRVPSSYEQYF. In DNA form, the CDR3 reads TGCGCCAGCAGCAACCGGGTCCCGAGCTCCTACGAGCAGTACTTC.